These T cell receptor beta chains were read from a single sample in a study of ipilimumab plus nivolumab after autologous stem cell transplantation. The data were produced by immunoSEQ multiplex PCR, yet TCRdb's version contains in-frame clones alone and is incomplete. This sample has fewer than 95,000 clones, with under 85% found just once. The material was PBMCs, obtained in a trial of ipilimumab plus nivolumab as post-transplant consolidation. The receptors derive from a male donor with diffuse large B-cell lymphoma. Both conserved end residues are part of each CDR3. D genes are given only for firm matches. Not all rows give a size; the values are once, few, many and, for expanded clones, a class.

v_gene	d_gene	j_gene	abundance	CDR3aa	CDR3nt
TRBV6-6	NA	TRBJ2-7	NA	CASASSYEQYF	TGTGCCAGCGCGTCATCCTACGAGCAGTACTTC
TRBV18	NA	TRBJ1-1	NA	CASSPQYSQDAEAFF	TGTGCCAGCTCACCACAGTACAGTCAGGATGCTGAAGCTTTCTTT
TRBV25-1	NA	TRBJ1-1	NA	CASSYSGGDTEAFF	TGTGCCAGCAGTTACTCCGGAGGTGACACTGAAGCTTTCTTT
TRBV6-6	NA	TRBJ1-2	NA	CASSTTREGNGYTF	TGTGCCAGCAGTACTACCAGGGAGGGGAATGGCTACACCTTC
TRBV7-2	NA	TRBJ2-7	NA	CASSFRGYRGSQEQYF	TGTGCCAGCTCCTTTCGAGGGTACCGGGGGAGCCAGGAGCAGTACTTC
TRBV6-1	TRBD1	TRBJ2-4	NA	CASSEAPGTENIQYF	TGTGCCAGCAGTGAAGCGCCGGGGACAGAAAACATTCAGTACTTC
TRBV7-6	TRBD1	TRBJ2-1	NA	CASSLGLGRGHYNEQFF	TGTGCCAGCAGCTTAGGGCTTGGCAGGGGGCATTACAATGAGCAGTTCTTC
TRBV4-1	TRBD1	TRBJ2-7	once	CASSQAATGGLYEQYF	TGCGCCAGCAGCCAAGCTGCAACAGGGGGCTTATACGAGCAGTACTTC
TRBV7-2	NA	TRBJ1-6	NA	CASSLAGTQNSPLHF	TGTGCCAGCAGCTTAGCCGGGACACAAAATTCACCCCTCCACTTT
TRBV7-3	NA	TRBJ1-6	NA	CASSLYGTENNSPLHF	TGTGCCAGCAGCTTATATGGGACCGAAAATAATTCACCCCTCCACTTT
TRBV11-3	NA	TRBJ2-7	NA	CASSFSGTEQYF	TGTGCCAGCAGCTTTTCTGGAACCGAGCAGTACTTC
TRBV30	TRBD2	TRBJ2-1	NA	CAWSLGLAGVNEQFF	TGTGCCTGGAGCCTGGGACTAGCGGGGGTCAATGAGCAGTTCTTC
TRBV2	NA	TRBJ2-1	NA	CASSEAETRYNEQFF	TGTGCCAGCAGTGAAGCTGAGACACGCTACAATGAGCAGTTCTTC
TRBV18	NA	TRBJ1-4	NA	CASSPGMGNEKLFF	TGTGCCAGCTCACCCGGCATGGGGAATGAAAAACTGTTTTTT
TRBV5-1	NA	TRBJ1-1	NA	CASSFRALNTEAFF	TGCGCCAGCAGCTTCAGGGCTTTGAACACTGAAGCTTTCTTT
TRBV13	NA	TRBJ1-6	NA	CASSPAYVGDLHF	TGTGCCAGCAGTCCCGCTTACGTAGGGGATCTCCACTTT
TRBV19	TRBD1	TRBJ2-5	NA	CASKRTGAKETQYF	TGTGCCAGTAAGAGGACAGGGGCCAAAGAGACCCAGTACTTC
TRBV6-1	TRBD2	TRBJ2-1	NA	CASSAGGSGGNEQFF	TGTGCCAGCAGTGCTGGGGGTAGCGGGGGGAATGAGCAGTTCTTC
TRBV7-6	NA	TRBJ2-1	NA	CASSLRAPSAFNEQFF	TGTGCCAGCAGCCTACGGGCCCCAAGTGCCTTCAATGAGCAGTTCTTC
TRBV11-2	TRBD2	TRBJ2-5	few	CASSPISGLAETQYF	TGTGCCAGCAGCCCGATCTCGGGACTAGCAGAGACCCAGTACTTC
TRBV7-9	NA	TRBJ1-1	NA	CASSLIQGTEAFF	TGTGCCAGCAGCTTAATACAAGGGACTGAAGCTTTCTTT
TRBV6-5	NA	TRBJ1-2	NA	CASRSGAYGYTF	TGTGCCAGCAGATCAGGGGCCTATGGCTACACCTTC